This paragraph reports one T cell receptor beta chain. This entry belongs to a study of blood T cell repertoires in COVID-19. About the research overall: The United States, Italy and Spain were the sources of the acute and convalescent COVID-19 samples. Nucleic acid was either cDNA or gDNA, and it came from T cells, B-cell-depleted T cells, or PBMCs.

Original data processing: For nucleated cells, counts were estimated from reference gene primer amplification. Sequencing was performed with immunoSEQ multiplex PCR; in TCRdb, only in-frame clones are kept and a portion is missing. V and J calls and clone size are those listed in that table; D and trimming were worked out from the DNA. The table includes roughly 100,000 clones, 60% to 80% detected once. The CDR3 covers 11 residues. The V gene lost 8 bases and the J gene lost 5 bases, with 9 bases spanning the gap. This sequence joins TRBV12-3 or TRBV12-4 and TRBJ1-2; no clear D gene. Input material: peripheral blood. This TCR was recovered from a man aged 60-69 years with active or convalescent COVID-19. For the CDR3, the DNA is TGTGCCAGCGGAGGATTTTATGGCTACACCTTC. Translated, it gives CASGGFYGYTF.